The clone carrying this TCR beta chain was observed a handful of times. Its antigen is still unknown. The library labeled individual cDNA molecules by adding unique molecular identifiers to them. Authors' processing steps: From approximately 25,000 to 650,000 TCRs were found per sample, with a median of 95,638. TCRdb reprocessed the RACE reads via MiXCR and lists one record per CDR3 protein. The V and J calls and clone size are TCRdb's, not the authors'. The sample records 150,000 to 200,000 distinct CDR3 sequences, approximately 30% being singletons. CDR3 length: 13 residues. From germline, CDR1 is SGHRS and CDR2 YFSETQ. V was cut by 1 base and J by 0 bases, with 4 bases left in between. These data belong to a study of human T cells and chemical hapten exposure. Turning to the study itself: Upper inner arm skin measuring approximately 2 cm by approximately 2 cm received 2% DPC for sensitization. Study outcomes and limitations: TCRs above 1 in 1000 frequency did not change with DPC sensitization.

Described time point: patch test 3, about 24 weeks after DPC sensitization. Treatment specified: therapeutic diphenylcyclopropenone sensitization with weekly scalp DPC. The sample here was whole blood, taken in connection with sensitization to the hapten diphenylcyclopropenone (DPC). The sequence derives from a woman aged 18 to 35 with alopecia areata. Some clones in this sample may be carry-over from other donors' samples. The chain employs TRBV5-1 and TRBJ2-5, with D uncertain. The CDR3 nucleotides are TGCGCCAGCAGCTTGAGGGACCAAGAGACCCAGTACTTC. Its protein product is CASSLRDQETQYF.